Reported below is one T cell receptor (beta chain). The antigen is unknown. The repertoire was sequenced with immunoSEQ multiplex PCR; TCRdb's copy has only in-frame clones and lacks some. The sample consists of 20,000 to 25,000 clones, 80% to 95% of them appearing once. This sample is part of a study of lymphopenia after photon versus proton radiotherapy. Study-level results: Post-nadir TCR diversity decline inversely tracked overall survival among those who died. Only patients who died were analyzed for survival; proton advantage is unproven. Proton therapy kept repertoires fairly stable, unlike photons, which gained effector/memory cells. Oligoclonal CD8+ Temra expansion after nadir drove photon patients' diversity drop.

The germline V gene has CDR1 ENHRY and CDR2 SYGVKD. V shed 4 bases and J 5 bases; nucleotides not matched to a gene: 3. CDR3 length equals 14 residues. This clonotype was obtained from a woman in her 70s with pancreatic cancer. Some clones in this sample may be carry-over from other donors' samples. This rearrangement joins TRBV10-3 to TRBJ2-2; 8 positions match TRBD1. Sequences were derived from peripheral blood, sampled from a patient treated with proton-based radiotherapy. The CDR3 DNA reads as TGTGCCATCAGTGCGGACAGGGTAACCGGGGAGCTGTTTTTT. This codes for CAISADRVTGELFF.